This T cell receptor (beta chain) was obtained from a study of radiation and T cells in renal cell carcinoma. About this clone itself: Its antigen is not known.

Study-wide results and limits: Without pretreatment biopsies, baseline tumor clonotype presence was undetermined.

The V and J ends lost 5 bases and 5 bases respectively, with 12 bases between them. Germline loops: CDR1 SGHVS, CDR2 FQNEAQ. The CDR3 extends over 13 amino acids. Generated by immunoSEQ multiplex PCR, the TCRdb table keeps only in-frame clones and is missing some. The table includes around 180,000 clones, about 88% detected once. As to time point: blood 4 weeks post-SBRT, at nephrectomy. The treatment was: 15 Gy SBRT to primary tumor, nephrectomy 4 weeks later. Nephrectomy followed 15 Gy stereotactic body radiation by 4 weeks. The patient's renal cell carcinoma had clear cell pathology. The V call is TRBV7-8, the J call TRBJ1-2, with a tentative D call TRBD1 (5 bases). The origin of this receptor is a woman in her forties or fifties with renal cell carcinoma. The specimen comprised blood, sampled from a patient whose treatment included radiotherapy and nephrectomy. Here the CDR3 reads CASSQNQGYGYTF. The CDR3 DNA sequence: TGTGCCAGCAGCCAGAATCAGGGTTATGGCTACACCTTC.